The clone carrying this TCR beta chain was counted a single time. There are 15 residues in the CDR3. Trimming pared 0 bases from V and 9 bases from J, leaving 16 bases between. CDR1 is SGHNT and CDR2 is YYREEE in the germline V gene (reference sequence). Measured with immunoSEQ multiplex PCR; TCRdb has only the in-frame clones, and not every one. The data contain 150,000 to 200,000 clones, about 82% of them singletons. The data derive from a study of blood T cell repertoires in COVID-19. The wider study: From the United States, Italy and Spain came samples of acute and convalescent COVID-19.

The sample comprised peripheral blood. This TCR derives from a woman between 25 and 40 years old with acute or convalescent COVID-19. The genes are TRBV5-4 and TRBJ2-1; weak D call: TRBD1 (6 bases). Here the CDR3 reads CASSLGQGIGGEQFF. In DNA, the CDR3 is TGTGCCAGCAGCTTGGGTCAGGGCATAGGGGGTGAGCAGTTCTTC.